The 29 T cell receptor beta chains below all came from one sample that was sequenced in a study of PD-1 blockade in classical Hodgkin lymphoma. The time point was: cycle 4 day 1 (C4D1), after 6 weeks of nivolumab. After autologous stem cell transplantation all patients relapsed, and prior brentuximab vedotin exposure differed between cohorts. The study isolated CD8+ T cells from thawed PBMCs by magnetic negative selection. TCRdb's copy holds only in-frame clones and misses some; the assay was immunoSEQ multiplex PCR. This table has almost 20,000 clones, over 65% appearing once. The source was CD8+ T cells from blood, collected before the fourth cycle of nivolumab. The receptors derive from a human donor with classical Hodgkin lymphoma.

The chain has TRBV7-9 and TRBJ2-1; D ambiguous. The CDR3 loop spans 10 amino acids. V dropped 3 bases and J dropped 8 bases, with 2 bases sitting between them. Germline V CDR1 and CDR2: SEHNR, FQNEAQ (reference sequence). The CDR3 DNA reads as TGTGCCAGCAGCTTGGATGAGCAGTTCTTC. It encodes CASSLDEQFF.

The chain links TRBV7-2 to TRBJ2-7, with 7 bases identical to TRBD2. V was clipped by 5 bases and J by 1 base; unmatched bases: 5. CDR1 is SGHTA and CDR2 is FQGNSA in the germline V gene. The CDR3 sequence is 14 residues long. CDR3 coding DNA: TGTGCCAGCAGCCCTGGGACTACTTCCTACGAGCAGTACTTC. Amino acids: CASSPGTTSYEQYF.

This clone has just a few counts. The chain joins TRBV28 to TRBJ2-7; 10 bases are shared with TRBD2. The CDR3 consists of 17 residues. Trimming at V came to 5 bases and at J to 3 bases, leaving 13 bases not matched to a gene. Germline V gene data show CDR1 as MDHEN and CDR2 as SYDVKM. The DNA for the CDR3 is TGTGCCAGCAGTCTCCCCCGGGCCACTAGCGGGGTCTACGAGCAGTACTTC. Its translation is CASSLPRATSGVYEQYF.

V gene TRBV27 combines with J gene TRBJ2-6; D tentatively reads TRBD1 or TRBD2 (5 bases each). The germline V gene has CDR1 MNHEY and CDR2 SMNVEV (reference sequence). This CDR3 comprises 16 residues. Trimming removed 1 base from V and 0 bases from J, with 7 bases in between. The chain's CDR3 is CASSLYGGSGANVLTF. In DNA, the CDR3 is TGTGCCAGCAGTTTATATGGGGGCTCTGGGGCCAACGTCCTGACTTTC.

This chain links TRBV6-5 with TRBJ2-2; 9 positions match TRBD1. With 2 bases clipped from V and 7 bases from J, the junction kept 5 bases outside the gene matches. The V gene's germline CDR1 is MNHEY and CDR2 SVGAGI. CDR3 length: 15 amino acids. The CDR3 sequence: CASSYPATGGGELFF. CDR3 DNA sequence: TGTGCCAGCAGTTACCCCGCGACAGGGGGCGGGGAGCTGTTTTTT.

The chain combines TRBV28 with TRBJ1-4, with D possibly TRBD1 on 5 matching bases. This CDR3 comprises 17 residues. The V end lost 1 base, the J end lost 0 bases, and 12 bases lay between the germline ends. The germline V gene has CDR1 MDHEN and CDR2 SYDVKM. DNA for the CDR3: TGTGCCAGCAGTTTATTCGACAGCTTTTCAACTAATGAAAAACTGTTTTTT. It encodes CASSLFDSFSTNEKLFF.

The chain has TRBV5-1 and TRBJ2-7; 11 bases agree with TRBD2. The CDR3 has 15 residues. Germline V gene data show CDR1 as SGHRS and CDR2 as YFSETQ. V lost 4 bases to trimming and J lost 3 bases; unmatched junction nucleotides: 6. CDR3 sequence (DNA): TGCGCCAGCAGCCCTTCACTAGCGGGGGTCTACGAGCAGTACTTC. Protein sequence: CASSPSLAGVYEQYF.

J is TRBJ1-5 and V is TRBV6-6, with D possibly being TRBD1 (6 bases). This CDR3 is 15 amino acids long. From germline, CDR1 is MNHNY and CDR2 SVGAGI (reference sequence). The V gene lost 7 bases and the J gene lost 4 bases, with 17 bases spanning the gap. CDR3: CASNPAGAANQPQHF. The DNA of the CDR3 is TGTGCCAGCAACCCCGCGGGGGCGGCGAATCAGCCCCAGCATTTT.

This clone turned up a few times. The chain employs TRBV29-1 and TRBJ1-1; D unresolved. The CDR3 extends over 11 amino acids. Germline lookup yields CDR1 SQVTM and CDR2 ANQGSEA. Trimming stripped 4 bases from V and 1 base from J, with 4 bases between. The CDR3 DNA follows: TGCAGCGTTGGCGAGAACACTGAAGCTTTCTTT. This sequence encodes CSVGENTEAFF.

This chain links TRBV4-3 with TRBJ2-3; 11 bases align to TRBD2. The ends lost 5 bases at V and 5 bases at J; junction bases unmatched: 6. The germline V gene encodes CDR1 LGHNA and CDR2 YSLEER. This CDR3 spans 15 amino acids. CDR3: CASSYSGGAVDTQYF. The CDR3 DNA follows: TGCGCCAGCAGCTATAGCGGGGGGGCCGTAGATACGCAGTATTTT.

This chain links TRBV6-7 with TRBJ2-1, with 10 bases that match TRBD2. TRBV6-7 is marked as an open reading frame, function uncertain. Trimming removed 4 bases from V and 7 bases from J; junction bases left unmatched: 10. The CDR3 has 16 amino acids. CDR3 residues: CASSFGLAGAENEQFF. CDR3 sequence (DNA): TGTGCCAGCAGTTTCGGGCTAGCGGGGGCGGAAAATGAGCAGTTCTTC.

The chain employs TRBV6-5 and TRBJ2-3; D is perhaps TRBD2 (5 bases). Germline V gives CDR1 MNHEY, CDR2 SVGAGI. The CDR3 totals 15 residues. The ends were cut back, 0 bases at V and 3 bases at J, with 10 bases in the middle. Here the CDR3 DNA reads TGTGCCAGCAGTTACTCTCTAGCTGAGACAGATACGCAGTATTTT. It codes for CASSYSLAETDTQYF.

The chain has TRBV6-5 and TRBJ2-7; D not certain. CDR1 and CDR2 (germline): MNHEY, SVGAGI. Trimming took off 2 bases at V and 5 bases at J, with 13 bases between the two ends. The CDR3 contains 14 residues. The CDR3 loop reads CASSYTLKANEQYF. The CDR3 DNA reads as TGTGCCAGCAGTTACACATTAAAGGCCAACGAGCAGTACTTC.

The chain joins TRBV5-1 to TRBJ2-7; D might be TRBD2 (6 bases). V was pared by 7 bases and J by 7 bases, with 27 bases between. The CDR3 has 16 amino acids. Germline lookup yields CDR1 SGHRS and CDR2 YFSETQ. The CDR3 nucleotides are TGCGCCAGCCTCCCCTCCCCATGGGACTCCGGTAAAGAGCAGTACTTC. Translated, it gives CASLPSPWDSGKEQYF.

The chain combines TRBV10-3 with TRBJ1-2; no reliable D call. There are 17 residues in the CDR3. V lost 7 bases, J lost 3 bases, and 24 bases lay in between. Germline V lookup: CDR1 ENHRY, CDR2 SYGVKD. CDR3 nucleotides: TGTGCCATCACTGCCCGGGCCCTATTCTTGGGTGACTATGGCTACACCTTC. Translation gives CAITARALFLGDYGYTF.

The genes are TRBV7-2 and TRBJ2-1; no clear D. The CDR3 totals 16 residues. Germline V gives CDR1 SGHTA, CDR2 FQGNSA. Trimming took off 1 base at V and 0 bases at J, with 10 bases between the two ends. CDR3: CASSLGPGPSYNEQFF. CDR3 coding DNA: TGTGCCAGCAGCTTAGGACCGGGTCCCTCCTACAATGAGCAGTTCTTC.

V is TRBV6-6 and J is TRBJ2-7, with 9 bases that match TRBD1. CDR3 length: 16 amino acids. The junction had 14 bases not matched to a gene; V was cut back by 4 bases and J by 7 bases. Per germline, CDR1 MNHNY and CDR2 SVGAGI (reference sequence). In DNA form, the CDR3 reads TGTGCCAGCAGTTTCCCGCCGGGACAGGGTTACTGGGAGCAGTACTTC. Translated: CASSFPPGQGYWEQYF.

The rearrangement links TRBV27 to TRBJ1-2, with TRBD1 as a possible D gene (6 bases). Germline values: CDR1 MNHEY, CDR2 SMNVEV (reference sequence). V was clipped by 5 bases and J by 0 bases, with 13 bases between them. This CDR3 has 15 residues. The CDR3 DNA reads TGTGCCAGCAGTATCCGGGGGCACACTAACTATGGCTACACCTTC. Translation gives CASSIRGHTNYGYTF.

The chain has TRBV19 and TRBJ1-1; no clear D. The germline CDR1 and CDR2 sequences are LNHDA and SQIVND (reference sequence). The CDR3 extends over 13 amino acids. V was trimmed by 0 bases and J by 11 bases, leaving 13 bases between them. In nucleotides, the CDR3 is TGTGCCAGTAGTATAGATCCGGCTCCGGGGGCTTTCTTT. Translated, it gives CASSIDPAPGAFF.

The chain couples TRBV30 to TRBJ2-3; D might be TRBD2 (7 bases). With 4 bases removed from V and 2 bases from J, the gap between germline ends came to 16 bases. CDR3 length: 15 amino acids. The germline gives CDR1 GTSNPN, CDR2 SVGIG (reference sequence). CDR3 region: CAWIGGAIHTDTQYF. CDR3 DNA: TGTGCCTGGATAGGGGGGGCGATCCACACAGATACGCAGTATTTT.

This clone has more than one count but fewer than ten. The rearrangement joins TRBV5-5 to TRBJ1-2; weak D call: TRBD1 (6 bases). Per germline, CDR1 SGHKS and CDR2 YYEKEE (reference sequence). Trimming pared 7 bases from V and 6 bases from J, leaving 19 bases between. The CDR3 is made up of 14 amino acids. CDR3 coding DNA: TGTGCCAGCTTGCAACAGGGTTCATGGGATGGCTACACCTTC. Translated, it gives CASLQQGSWDGYTF.

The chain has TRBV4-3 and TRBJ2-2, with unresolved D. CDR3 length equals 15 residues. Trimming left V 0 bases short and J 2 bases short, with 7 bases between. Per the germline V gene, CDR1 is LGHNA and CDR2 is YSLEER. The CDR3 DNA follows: TGCGCCAGCAGCCAAGAACCCAGTAACACCGGGGAGCTGTTTTTT. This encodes CASSQEPSNTGELFF.

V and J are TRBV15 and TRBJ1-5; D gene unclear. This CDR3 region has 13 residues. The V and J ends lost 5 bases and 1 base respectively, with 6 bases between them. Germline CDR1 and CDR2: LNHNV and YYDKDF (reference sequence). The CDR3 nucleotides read TGTGCCACCAGCTTGATGAGCAATCAGCCCCAGCATTTT. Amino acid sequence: CATSLMSNQPQHF.

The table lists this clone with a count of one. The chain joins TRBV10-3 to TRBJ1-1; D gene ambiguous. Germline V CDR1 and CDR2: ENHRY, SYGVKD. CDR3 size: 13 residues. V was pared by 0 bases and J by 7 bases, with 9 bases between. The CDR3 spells CAISESILVEAFF. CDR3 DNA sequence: TGTGCCATCAGTGAGTCGATTCTAGTTGAAGCTTTCTTT.

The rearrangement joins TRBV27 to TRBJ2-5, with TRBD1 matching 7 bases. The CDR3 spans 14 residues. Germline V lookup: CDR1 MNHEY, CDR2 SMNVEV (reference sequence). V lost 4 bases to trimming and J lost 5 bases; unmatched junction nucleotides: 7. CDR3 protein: CASSSLDRPETQYF. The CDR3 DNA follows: TGTGCCAGCAGTTCCTTGGACAGGCCGGAGACCCAGTACTTC.

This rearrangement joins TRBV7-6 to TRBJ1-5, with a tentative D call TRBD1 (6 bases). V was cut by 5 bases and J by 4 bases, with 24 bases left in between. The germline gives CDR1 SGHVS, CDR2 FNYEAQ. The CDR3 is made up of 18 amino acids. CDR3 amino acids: CASSSRGGFGGANQPQHF. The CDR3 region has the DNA TGTGCCAGCAGCAGCCGAGGGGGGTTTGGAGGGGCGAATCAGCCCCAGCATTTT.

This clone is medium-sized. In DNA form, the CDR3 reads TGTGCCAGTAAACCGATTGGGAGGAACTATGGCTACACCTTC. Amino acid sequence: CASKPIGRNYGYTF. V gene TRBV6-1 combines with J gene TRBJ1-2; D gene uncertain. In germline, CDR1 is MNHNS, CDR2 SASEGT. The CDR3 contains 14 residues. Trimming took 9 bases from V and 2 from J, leaving 16 bases between them.

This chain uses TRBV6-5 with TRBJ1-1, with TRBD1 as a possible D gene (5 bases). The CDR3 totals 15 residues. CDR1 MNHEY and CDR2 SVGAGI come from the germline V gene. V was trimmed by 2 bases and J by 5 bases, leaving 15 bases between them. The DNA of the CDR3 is TGTGCCAGCAGTTACGATGGGGGGGTTGAAACTGAAGCTTTCTTT. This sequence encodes CASSYDGGVETEAFF.

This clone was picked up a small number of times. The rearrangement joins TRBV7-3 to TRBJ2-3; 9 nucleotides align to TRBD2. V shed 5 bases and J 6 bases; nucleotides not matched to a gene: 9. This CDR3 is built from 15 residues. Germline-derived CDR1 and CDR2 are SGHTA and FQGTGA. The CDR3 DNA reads TGTGCCAGCAGCGTCACTAGCGGGCCTTCGGATACGCAGTATTTT. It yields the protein CASSVTSGPSDTQYF.